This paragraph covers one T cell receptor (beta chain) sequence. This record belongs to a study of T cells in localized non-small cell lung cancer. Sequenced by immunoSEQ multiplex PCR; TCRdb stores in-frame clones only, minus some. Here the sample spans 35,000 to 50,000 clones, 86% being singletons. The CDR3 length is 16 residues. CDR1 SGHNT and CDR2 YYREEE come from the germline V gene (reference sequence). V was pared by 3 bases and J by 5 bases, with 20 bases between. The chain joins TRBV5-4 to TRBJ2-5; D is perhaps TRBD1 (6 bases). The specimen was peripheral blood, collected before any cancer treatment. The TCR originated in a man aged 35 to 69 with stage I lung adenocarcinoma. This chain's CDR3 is CASSSALQGTGETQYF. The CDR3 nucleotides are TGTGCCAGCAGCTCTGCCCTACAGGGAACCGGGGAGACCCAGTACTTC.